The clone carrying this T cell receptor (beta chain) was detected ten times or more. The CDR3 sequence is 15 residues long. From germline, CDR1 is LGHNA and CDR2 YSLEER. Trimming pared 0 bases from V and 3 bases from J, leaving 12 bases between. The data were obtained in a study of molecular identifiers for immune sequencing clone quantification. Sorted inputs of about 19,000 to 1,100,000 cells, with 10%, 30% or 50% RNA, yielded naive CD8 libraries. Isolation of naive CD8 T cells was achieved by sorting on a CD8+CD4-CCR7+CD45RA+ phenotype. MiXCR was run by TCRdb on the PCR reads, yielding one entry per CDR3 protein. The data contain around 480,000 distinct CDR3 sequences, about 22% of them singletons.

The sample was naive CD8+ T cells from blood, with Jurkat cell RNA spiked in. As to subset: FACS-sorted CD8+CD4-CCR7+CD45RA+ naive T cells. The TCR sequence derives from a human donor in good health. Some libraries in this study had Jurkat cell RNA spiked in. The chain links TRBV4-3 to TRBJ2-7; tentatively, D is TRBD2 (5 bases). Here the CDR3 DNA reads TGCGCCAGCAGCCAAGATACCTCGGCGGGCTACGAGCAGTACTTC. Amino acid sequence: CASSQDTSAGYEQYF.